Sequencing of this T cell receptor (beta chain) was carried out in a study of cytomegalovirus exposure and HLA in healthy donors (dated by TCRdb to between 2016 and 2019). Regarding the research as a whole: A later analysis indicated that the 130 or so validation repertoires were generated on the platform also employed for the 666 repertoires of the first cohort. The study aimed to test whether signatures of past pathogen exposure could be identified by cataloging public T cell receptors. A separate validation cohort of approximately 120 different subjects was used in addition to the 666-subject first cohort. High-throughput TCR immunosequencing, statistical association of individual TCRs with disease status, and machine learning were combined to predict cytomegalovirus infection status.

The research as a whole found: A later analysis found that TCRs clustered in the first cohort also tended to co-occur in the roughly 120 validation repertoires, with just under 95% of cluster scores above 0. The classifier was reported to diagnose cytomegalovirus status with high specificity and sensitivity in both the original cohort and the validation cohort. A later analysis lacked HLA typing for the validation cohort, so it scored co-occurrence in that cohort across all 110 or so repertoires. In vitro tests confirmed that three of the cytomegalovirus-associated TCR beta chains recognize cytomegalovirus antigens. In the study, 164 TCR beta chains were listed as associated with cytomegalovirus. Across donors, most TCR sequences were observed very rarely, whereas some public TCRs were present in many individuals. The authors suggested that the approach could potentially be extended to other disease states and immunological phenotypes.

Notes on this clone: No cognate antigen has been identified for it. No quality values exist for individual bases; no much larger clone is one base distant.

The library was prepared using the immunoSEQ multiplex PCR assay. The study's own analysis went as follows. A statistical classification framework was built to diagnose cytomegalovirus status from the catalog of TCR beta chain sequences. This immuneACCESS table, as held by TCRdb, lists in-frame sequences with V and J called but not all clones. Of the missing ones, under half trace to an unresolved V gene in checked studies; the others have no known cause. V, J and clone size derive from that table, while D and trimming were established from the DNA sequence. This sample comprises about 240,000 clones, about 83% of them detected only once. The ten largest clones represent about 3% of the sample. The donors were included in the validation cohort of 120 subjects, a group kept apart from the approximately 700-subject first cohort. The CDR3 spans 16 residues, from the cysteine through the phenylalanine. Only CDR3 DNA is held: 48 bases, read in frame from base 1. Trimming at the junction amounts to 7 bases on V and 4 bases on J, and the germline ends lie 21 bases apart. In the germline V gene, CDR1 corresponds to SNHLY and CDR2 to FYNNEI.

This sequence was found in a man in his late teens or twenties in good health and CMV-seronegative. Sequenced: PBMCs. The sequence links TRBV2 to TRBJ2-3; tentative D gene TRBD2, with 6 bases matching. The DNA reads as follows: TGTGCCAGCAATTCAGCCTGGCTAGCGAGGGCAGATACGCAGTATTTT. Its coded protein is CASNSAWLARADTQYF. Here the CDR3 is joined to the reference TRBV2 and TRBJ2-3 genes, and the full variable domain is: EPEVTQTPSHQVTQMGQEVILRCVPISNHLYFYWYRQILGQKVEFLVSFYNNEISEKSEIFDDQFSVERPDGSNFTLKIRSTKLEDSAMYFCASNSAWLARADTQYFGPGTRLTVL.